This T cell receptor (beta chain) was identified in a study of cytomegalovirus exposure and HLA in healthy donors (dated by TCRdb to the late 2010s). Some background on the complete study: An earlier analysis of several hundred of the donors reported about 250 Gb of sequence data and approximately 110 million unique TCR beta sequences from around 200 million T cells. Alongside the repertoire data, information on donor age, sex, ethnicity and CMV serostatus was compiled. In addition to the first cohort of 650 to 800 subjects, a separate validation cohort of approximately 110 different subjects was used. A later analysis re-examined previously published TCR beta repertoires from roughly 650 donors and added high-resolution HLA genotyping to investigate patterns of TCR occurrence. Typing coverage differed by locus: A, B, C, DRB1 and DQB1 were typed in roughly 620-630 donors, DQA1 in about 560, DPA1 in approximately 610, and DPB1 in 400 to 480. In the later analysis, no new phenotypic data were used to find candidate immune exposures; instead, reliance was placed on TCR beta sequences and their occurrence across donors. High-throughput TCR immunosequencing, statistical association of individual TCRs with disease status, and machine learning were combined to predict cytomegalovirus infection status. Among about 370 genotyped donors of the cohort, an average of roughly 230,000 unique TCR beta nucleotide sequences was sequenced per donor, of which about 19% were non-productive. Roughly 300 gigabases of sequencing data and tens of millions of unique TCR sequences were included in an early release covering around 650 HLA-typed donors. Among the roughly 400 genotyped donors, about 83% belonged to the genetic ancestry cluster associated with self-reported Caucasian donors. Class I and class II HLA loci were covered by the typing at four-digit resolution. A later genetic analysis took genome-wide SNP genotypes for about 60% of the roughly 670 donors and used that subset as a discovery cohort. All discovery cohort repertoires had been generated using a single sequencing platform. Because of strong linkage in the cohort, five DR-DQ haplotypes were treated as single units for association and clustering. The study aimed to test whether signatures of past pathogen exposure could be identified by cataloging public T cell receptors. The study used immunosequencing to profile the T cell repertoires of about 670 subjects and linked those repertoires to cytomegalovirus serostatus. To decide whether each TCR beta V gene segment behaved as functional or pseudogenic, an earlier analysis of some 600 of the donors relied on high-throughput TCR beta sequencing. Broader findings and caveats from the paper: Correlated functional status among segregating V segments might reflect linkage disequilibrium, but an unknown experimental factor could not be ruled out. A later analysis found that most CMV-associated TCR beta chains appeared HLA-restricted, with HLA associations seemingly driven largely by CMV exposure. CMV serostatus was the only immune exposure information available for the cohort. A few of the identified cytomegalovirus-associated TCR beta chains were confirmed in vitro to be specific for cytomegalovirus antigens. At a false discovery rate of 0.05, a later analysis linked under 20,000 TCR beta sequences to specific HLA alleles. In a later analysis, HLA-associated TCR beta chains were found to be more clonally expanded and to have lower generation probabilities than equally common non-associated chains. Only TCR beta chains were sequenced in this cohort, and the absence of alpha or paired-chain data limited detectable features. Compared with the approximately 670-donor mean, donors in an Asian-associated ancestry cluster had fewer N-insertions in productive TCRs, according to a later genetic analysis. The authors suggested that the approach could potentially be extended to other disease states and immunological phenotypes. In an earlier analysis of several hundred of the donors, most TCR beta V segments were observed in productive rearrangements about 87% or about 30% of the time, broadly matching IMGT annotations. When HLA alleles, especially DR and DQ, strongly co-occurred, attributing TCR associations to individual alleles was difficult. Roughly uniform sequencing depth across donors was assumed in presence/absence analyses, although this assumption may not hold. Several of the top co-occurrence clusters appeared to be linked to parvovirus B19, influenza, CMV and Epstein-Barr virus, according to a later analysis. Most TCR sequences were seen in very few donors, while some public TCRs were found in many individuals. The study listed 150 to 200 TCR beta chains as associated with cytomegalovirus. According to a later analysis, TCR association rates differed among HLA loci, with DRB1 alleles showing the most associated TCRs and HLA-C alleles showing the fewest. A further reported finding was that TCR beta sequences accurately predicted the HLA-A and HLA-B alleles for most subjects in the first cohort. Because HLA typing was unavailable for some donors at each locus, only the typed subset was used in association tests. A later genetic analysis associated a missense DCLRE1C variant with V-gene and J-gene trimming of TCR beta chains, and an independent cohort replicated the association. In both the original and validation cohorts, the classifier was reported to diagnose cytomegalovirus status with high specificity and sensitivity. Because counts were too low, 15 to 20 rarely observed V segments, including chromosome 9 orphons, were excluded from the earlier analysis of roughly 580 of the donors. The sequencing pipeline was judged likely to have produced a cluster of highly shared sequence variants as a technical artifact.

As regards this clone: Which antigen it targets is not known. No much larger clone is present one base from it, and per-base qualities are unavailable.

In total, 600 or so healthy bone marrow donors made up the cohort. All cohort members were sampled while nominally healthy, although unrecorded immune exposures were likely present. The donor tested CMV seronegative and was one of the 352 seronegative cohort members. A peripheral blood sample was provided by each donor, and peripheral blood mononuclear cells were used for TCR beta sequencing. Genomic DNA extraction from the blood cell samples was performed with the Qiagen DNeasy Blood Extraction Kit. Library construction relied on the immunoSEQ multiplex PCR assay. For the multiplex PCR, a mixture combining 60 forward primers for TCR Vbeta segments and 13 reverse primers for TCR Jbeta segments was used. The CDR3 region of rearranged TCR beta genes was amplified from genomic DNA by a multiplex PCR assay. Amplified TCR beta libraries were sequenced as 87-base-pair reads on the Illumina HiSeq System. In the source study's methods: A later analysis tallied roughly 80 million unique TCR beta chains across the 666 repertoires, and some 12 million of those chains were shared by two or more donors. A nearest-neighbor algorithm error-corrected the raw reads and collapsed the reads into unique sequences, merging closely related sequences to remove PCR and sequencing errors. CDR3 sequences were aligned to IMGT reference sequences to assign V, D and J gene segments. For a sequence to be retained, at least a six-nucleotide match to both a V gene segment and a J gene segment was required. A rearrangement was called productive if the CDR3 had no stop codons and remained in frame with V and J, and every other rearrangement was called non-productive. CDR3 was defined by IMGT convention, running from the second conserved V-encoded cysteine to the conserved J-encoded phenylalanine. The earlier analysis of about 560 of the donors excluded any sequence lacking an unambiguous match to a single V gene segment. An earlier analysis of 500 to 600 of the donors classified V segments as functional when productive rearrangements were above 56.7% and as segregating when the standard deviation between donors was above 5%. A statistical classification framework was developed to diagnose cytomegalovirus status using the catalog of TCR beta chain sequences. V and J gene assignment, in a later analysis, came from comparing TCR nucleotide sequences with IMGT/GENE-DB human TR gene sequences. The TCRdist pipeline was used in a later analysis to assign CDR3 sequences and most-parsimonious VDJ recombination scenarios. In a later analysis, each TCR beta chain was defined by its CDR3 amino acid sequence together with its V-gene family, and reads lacking a unique V-gene family were excluded. As a way to deal with suspected cross-contamination and a sequencing artifact, a later analysis dropped under 600 nucleotide sequences that were highly shared and had low generation probability. For each public chain, a later analysis derived a clonal expansion index from normalized ranks of inferred template counts within each repertoire. A later analysis computed generation probabilities with a VDJ recombination model fitted to out-of-frame rearrangements, and checked the results against IGoR. A later analysis scored TCR-TCR, TCR-HLA and TCR-CMV co-occurrence with hypergeometric tests, applying a repertoire-size bias correction to TCR pairs. A later analysis estimated false discovery rates by permuting HLA or CMV assignments 20 times. In a later analysis, co-occurring TCRs were grouped with DBSCAN, and TCRdist sequence similarity was added when clustering was performed within HLA-allele-positive subsets. Repertoires with fewer than 30,000 or more than 120,000 public chains were left out of co-occurrence clustering, as were several repertoires with anomalous nucleotide sharing. Held by TCRdb, this immuneACCESS table contains in-frame sequences only and omits some clones. Under half of the omission traces to an unresolved V gene where checked; the cause of the rest is unknown. That table is the source of V, J and clone size, and D and trimming were worked out from the DNA. Within this sample are about 120,000 clones, with roughly 76% of them counted one time only. Of the sample, around 2% falls within the top ten clones.

Sequenced: PBMCs. This TCR was sampled from a man in his thirties or forties in good health and CMV-seronegative.

The DNA reads as follows: TGTGCCTTTAACCCCGGGGGTAACACTGAAGCTTTCTTT. It translates to CAFNPGGNTEAFF. The receptor chain draws on TRBV30 and TRBJ1-1, and possibly TRBD1, on 5 matching bases. V is clipped by 7 bases and J by 2 bases, and the sequence between their germline boundaries is 14 bases long. From the cysteine through the phenylalanine, the CDR3 covers 13 amino acids. Only the CDR3 part of the read is kept: 39 bases, read in frame from the first base. According to the germline V gene (reference sequence), CDR1 reads GTSNPN and CDR2 reads SVGIG.